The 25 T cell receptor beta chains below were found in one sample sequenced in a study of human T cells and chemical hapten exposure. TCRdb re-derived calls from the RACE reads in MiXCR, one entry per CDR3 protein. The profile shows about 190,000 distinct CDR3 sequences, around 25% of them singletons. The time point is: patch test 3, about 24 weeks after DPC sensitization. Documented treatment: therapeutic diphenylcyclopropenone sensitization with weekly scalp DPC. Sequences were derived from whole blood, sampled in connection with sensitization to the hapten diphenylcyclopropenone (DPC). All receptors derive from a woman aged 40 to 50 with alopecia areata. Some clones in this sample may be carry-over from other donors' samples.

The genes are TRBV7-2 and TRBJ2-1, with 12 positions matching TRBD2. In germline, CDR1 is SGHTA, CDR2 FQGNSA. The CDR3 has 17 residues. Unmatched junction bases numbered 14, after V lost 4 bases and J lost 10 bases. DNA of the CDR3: TGTGCCAGCAGCTCCCTACCACTAGCGGGAGGCTCGTTCGAGCAGTTCTTC. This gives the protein CASSSLPLAGGSFEQFF.

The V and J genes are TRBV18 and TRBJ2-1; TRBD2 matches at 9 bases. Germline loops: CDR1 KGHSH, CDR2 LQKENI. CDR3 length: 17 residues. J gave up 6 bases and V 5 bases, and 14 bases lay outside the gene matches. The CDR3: CASSSYSHSGRGNEQFF. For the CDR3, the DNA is TGTGCCAGCTCATCATACTCCCATAGCGGGAGAGGCAATGAGCAGTTCTTC. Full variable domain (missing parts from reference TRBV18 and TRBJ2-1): NAGVMQNPRHLVRRRGQEARLRCSPMKGHSHVYWYRQLPEEGLKFMVYLQKENIIDESGMPKERFSAEFPKEGPSILRIQQVVRGDSAAYFCASSSYSHSGRGNEQFFGPGTRLTVL.

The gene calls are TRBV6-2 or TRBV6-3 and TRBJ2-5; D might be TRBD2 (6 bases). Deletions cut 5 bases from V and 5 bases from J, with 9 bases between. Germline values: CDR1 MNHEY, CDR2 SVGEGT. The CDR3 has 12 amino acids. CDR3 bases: TGTGCCAGCAGTCCTACTAGCGAGACCCAGTACTTC. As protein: CASSPTSETQYF.

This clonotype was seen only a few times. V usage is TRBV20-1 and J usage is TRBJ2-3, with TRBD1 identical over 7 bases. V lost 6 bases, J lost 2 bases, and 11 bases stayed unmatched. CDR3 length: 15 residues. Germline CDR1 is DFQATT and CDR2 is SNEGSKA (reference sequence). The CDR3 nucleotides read TGCAGTGCGCCAAAAGGGGGCGCGAACACAGATACGCAGTATTTT. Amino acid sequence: CSAPKGGANTDTQYF.

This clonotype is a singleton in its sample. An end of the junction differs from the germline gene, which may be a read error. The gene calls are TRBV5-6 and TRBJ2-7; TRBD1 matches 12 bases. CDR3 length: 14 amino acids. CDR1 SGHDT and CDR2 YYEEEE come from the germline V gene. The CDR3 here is CASRRGQGAYAQYF. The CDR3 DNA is TGTGCCAGCAGAAGGGGACAGGGGGCGTACGCGCAGTACTTC. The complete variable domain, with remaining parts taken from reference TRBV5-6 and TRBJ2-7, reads DAGVTQSPTHLIKTRGQQVTLRCSPKSGHDTVSWYQQALGQGPQFIFQYYEEEERQRGNFPDRFSGHQFPNYSSELNVNALLLGDSALYLCASRRGQGAYAQYFGPGTRLTVT.

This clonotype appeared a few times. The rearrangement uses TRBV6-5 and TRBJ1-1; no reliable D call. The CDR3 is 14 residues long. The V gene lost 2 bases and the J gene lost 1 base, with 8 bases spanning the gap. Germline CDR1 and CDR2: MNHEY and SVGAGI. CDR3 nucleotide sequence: TGTGCCAGCAGTTACGCATCACAGAACACTGAAGCTTTCTTT. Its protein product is CASSYASQNTEAFF.

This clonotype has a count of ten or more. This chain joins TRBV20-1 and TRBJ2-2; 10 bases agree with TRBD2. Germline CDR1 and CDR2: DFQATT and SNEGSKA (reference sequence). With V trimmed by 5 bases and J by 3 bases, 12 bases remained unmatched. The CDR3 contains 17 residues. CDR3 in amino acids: CSAPGDSGRSDTGELFF. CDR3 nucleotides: TGCAGTGCTCCTGGGGATAGCGGGAGGAGCGACACCGGGGAGCTGTTTTTT.

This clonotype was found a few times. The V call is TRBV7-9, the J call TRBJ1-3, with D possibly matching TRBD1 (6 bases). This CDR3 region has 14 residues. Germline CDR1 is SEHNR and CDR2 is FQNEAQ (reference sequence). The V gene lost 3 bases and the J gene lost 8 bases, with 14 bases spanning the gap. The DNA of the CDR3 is TGTGCCAGCAGCTTTACAGGGAAAGGAGACACCATATATTTT. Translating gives CASSFTGKGDTIYF.

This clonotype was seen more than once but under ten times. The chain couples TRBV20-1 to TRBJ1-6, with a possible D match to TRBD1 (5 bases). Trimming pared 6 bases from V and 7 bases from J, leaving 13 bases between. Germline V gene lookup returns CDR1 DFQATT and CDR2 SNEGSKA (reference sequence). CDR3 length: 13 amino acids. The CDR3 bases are TGCAGTGCGCCGGGGGGGAGCAATTCACCCCTCCACTTT. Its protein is CSAPGGSNSPLHF.

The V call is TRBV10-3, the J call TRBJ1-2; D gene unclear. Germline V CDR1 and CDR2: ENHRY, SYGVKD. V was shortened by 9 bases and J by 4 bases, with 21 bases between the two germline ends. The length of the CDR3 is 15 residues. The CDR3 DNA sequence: TGTGCCATAAGAGAGAGCTTTCGGATTTCCTATGGCTACACCTTC. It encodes CAIRESFRISYGYTF.

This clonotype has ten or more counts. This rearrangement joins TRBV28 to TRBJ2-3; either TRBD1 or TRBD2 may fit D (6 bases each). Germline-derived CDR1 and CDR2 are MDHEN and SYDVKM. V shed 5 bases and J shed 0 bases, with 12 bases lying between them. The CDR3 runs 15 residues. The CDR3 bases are TGTGCCAGCAGTAAGGGGGGTTCTAGCACAGATACGCAGTATTTT. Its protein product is CASSKGGSSTDTQYF. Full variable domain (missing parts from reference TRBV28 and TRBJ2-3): DVKVTQSSRYLVKRTGEKVFLECVQDMDHENMFWYRQDPGLGLRLIYFSYDVKMKEKGDIPEGYSVSREKKERFSLILESASTNQTSMYLCASSKGGSSTDTQYFGPGTRLTVL.

CDR3 nucleotides: TGTGCCAGCAGCTTAAATGGGGGCTACACTGAAGCTTTCTTT. Translating it yields CASSLNGGYTEAFF. The V gene is TRBV11-2, the J gene TRBJ1-1; possibly TRBD1 for D (6 bases). Looked up from germline, CDR1 is SGHAT and CDR2 is FQNNGV. This CDR3 contains 14 residues. Trimming pared 2 bases from V and 3 bases from J, leaving 10 bases between.

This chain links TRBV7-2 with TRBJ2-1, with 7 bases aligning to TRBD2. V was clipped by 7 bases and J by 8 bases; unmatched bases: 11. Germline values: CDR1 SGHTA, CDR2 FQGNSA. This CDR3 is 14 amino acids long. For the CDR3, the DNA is TGTGCCAGCATGGGCGGGAGATTTCTGGATGAGCAGTTCTTC. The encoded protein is CASMGGRFLDEQFF.

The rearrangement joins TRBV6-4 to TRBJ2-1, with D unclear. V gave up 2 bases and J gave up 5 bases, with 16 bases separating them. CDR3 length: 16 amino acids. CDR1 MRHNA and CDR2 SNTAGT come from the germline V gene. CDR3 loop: CASSDRFSTPHNEQFF. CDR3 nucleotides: TGTGCCAGCAGTGACCGTTTTTCAACCCCCCACAATGAGCAGTTCTTC.

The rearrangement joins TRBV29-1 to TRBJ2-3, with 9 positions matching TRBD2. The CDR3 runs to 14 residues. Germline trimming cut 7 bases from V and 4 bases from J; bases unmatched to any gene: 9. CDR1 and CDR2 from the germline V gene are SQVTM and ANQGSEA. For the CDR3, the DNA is TGCAGCGGAGGTGGCGGGAGGGAGGCAGATACGCAGTATTTT. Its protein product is CSGGGGREADTQYF.

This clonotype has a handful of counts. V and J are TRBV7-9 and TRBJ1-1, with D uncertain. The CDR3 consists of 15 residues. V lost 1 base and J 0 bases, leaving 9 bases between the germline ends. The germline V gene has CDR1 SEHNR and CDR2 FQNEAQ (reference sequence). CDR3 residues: CASSLGGWLNTEAFF. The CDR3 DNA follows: TGTGCCAGCAGCTTAGGAGGTTGGCTGAACACTGAAGCTTTCTTT.

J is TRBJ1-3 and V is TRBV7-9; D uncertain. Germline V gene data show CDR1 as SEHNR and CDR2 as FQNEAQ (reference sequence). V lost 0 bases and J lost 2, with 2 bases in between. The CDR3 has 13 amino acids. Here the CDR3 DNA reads TGTGCCAGCAGCTTAGCCGCTGGAAACACCATATATTTT. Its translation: CASSLAAGNTIYF.

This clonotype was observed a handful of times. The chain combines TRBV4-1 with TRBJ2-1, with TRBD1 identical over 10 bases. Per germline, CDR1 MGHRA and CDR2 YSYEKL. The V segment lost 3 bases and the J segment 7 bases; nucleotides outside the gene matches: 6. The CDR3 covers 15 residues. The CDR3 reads CASSHGTGAGNEQFF. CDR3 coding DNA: TGCGCCAGCAGCCACGGGACAGGGGCGGGAAATGAGCAGTTCTTC.

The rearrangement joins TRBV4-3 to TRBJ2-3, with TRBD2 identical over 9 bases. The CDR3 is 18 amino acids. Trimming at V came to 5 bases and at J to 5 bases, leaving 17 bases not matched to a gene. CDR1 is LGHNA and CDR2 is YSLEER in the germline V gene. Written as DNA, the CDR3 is TGCGCCAGCAGCTACTATCCGGGGGCGGGAGGGCAGGGAGATACGCAGTATTTT. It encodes CASSYYPGAGGQGDTQYF.

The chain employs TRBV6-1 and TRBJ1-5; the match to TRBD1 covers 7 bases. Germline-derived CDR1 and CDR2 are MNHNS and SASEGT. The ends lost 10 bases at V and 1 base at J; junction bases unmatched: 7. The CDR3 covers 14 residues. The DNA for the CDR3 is TGTGCCACCAAGGGGGCAGGAAGCAATCAGCCCCAGCATTTT. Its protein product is CATKGAGSNQPQHF.

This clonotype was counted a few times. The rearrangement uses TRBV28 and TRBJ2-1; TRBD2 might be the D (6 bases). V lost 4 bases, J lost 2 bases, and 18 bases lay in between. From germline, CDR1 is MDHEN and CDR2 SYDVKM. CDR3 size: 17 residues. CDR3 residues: CASSWGRGDSAYNEQFF. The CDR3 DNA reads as TGTGCCAGCAGTTGGGGTCGTGGGGACTCCGCCTACAATGAGCAGTTCTTC.

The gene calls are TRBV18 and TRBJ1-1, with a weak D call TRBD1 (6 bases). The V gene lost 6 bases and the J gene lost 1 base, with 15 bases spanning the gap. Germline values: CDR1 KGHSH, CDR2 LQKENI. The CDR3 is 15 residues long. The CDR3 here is CASSPRGGRNTEAFF. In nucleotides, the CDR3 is TGTGCCAGCTCTCCCCGGGGGGGCAGGAACACTGAAGCTTTCTTT.

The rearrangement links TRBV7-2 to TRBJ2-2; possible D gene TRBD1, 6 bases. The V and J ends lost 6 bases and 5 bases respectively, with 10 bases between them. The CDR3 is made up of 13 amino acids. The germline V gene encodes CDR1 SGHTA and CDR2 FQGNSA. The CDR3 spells CASRPQGTGELFF. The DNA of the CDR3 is TGTGCCAGCAGACCACAGGGAACCGGGGAGCTGTTTTTT.

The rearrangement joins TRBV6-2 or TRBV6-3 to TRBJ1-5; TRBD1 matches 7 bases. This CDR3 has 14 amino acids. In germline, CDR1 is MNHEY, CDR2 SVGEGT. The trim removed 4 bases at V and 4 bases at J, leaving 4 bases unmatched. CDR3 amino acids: CASSFRDSNQPQHF. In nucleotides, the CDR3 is TGTGCCAGCAGTTTTCGGGACAGTAATCAGCCCCAGCATTTT.

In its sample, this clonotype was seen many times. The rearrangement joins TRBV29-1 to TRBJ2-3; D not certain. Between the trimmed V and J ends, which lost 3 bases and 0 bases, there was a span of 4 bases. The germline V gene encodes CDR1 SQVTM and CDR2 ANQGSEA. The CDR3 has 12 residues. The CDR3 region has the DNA TGCAGCGTTGAGGACAGCACAGATACGCAGTATTTT. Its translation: CSVEDSTDTQYF.